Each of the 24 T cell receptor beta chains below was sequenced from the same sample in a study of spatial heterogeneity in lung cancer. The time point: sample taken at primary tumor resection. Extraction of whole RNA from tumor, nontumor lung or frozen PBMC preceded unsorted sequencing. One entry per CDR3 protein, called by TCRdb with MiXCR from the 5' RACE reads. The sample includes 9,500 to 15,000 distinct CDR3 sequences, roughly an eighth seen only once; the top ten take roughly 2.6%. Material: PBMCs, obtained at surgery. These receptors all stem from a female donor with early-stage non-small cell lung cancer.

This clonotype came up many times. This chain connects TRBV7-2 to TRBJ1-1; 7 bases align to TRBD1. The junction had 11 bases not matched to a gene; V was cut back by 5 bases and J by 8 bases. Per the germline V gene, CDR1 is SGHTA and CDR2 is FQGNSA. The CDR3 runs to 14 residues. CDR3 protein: CASSADRRGREAFF. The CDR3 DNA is TGTGCCAGCAGCGCGGACAGGAGGGGCCGGGAAGCTTTCTTT.

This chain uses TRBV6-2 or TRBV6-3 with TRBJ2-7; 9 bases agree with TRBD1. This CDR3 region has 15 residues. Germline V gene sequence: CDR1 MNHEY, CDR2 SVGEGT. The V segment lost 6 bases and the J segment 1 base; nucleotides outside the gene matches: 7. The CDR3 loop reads CASSTTGTGSYEQYF. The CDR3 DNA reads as TGTGCCAGCAGCACCACCGGGACAGGGTCCTACGAGCAGTACTTC.

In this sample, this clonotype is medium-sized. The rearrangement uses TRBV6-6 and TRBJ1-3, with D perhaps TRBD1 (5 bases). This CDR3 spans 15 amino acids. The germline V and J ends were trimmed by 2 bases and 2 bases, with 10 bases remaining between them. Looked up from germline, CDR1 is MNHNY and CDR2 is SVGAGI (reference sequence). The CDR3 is CASSYDGAAGNTIYF. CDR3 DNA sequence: TGTGCCAGCAGTTACGACGGGGCGGCTGGAAACACCATATATTTT.

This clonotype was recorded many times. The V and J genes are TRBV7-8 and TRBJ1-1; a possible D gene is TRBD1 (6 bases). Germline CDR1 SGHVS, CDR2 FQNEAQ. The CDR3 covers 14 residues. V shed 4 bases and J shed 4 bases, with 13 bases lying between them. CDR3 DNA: TGTGCCAGCAGCTCAAGGGGGGTGGGCACTGAAGCTTTCTTT. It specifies CASSSRGVGTEAFF.

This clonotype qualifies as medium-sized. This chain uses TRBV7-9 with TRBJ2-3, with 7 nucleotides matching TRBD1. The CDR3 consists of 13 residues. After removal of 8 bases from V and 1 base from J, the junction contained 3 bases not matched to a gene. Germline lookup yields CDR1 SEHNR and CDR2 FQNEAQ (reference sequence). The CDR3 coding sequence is TGTGCCAGCGCCACAGGGGGCACAGATACGCAGTATTTT. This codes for CASATGGTDTQYF.

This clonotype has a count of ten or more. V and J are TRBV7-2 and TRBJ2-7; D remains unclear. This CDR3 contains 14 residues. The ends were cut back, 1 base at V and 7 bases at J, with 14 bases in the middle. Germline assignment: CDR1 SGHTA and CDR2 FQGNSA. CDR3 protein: CASSLVALSREQYF. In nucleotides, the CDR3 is TGTGCCAGCAGCTTAGTGGCACTATCTAGGGAGCAGTACTTC.

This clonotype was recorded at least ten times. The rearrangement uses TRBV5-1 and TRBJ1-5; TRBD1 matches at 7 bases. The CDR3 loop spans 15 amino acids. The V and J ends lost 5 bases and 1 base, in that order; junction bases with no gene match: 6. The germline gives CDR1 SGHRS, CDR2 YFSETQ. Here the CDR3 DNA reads TGCGCCAGCAGGCGGACAGGTGCAAGCAATCAGCCCCAGCATTTT. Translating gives CASRRTGASNQPQHF.

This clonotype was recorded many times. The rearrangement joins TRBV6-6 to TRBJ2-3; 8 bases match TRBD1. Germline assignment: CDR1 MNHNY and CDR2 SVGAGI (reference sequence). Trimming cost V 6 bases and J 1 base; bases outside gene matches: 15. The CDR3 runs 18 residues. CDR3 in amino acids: CASSPATGAGGGTDTQYF. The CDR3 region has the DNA TGTGCCAGCAGCCCCGCGACGGGGGCAGGGGGCGGCACAGATACGCAGTATTTT.

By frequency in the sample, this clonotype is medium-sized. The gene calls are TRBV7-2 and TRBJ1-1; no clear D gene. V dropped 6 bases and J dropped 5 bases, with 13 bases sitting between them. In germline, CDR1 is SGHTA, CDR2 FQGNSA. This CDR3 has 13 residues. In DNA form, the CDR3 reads TGTGCCAGCAGACCCCCGCGGTTGACTGAAGCTTTCTTT. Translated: CASRPPRLTEAFF.

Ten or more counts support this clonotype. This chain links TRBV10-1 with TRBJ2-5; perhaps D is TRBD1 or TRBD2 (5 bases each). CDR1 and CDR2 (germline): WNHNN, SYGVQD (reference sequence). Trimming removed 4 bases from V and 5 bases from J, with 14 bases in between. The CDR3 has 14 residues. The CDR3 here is CASSGSQGEETQYF. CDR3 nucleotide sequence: TGCGCCAGCAGTGGTTCGCAGGGAGAGGAGACCCAGTACTTC.

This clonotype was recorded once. CDR3 amino acids: CSARDERLAGGPNEQFF. The CDR3 DNA follows: TGCAGTGCTAGAGATGAACGACTAGCGGGAGGGCCGAATGAGCAGTTCTTC. V gene TRBV20-1 combines with J gene TRBJ2-1; 14 bases fit TRBD2. The CDR3 loop spans 17 amino acids. Germline CDR1 is DFQATT and CDR2 is SNEGSKA (reference sequence). V gave up 0 bases and J gave up 7 bases; unmatched junction bases: 8.

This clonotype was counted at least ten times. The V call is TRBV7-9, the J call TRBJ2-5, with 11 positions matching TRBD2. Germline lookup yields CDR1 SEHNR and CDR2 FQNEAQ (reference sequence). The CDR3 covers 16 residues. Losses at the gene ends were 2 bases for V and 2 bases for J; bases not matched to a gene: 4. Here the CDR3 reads CASSLTSGGAQETQYF. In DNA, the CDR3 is TGTGCCAGCAGCTTAACTAGCGGGGGAGCTCAAGAGACCCAGTACTTC.

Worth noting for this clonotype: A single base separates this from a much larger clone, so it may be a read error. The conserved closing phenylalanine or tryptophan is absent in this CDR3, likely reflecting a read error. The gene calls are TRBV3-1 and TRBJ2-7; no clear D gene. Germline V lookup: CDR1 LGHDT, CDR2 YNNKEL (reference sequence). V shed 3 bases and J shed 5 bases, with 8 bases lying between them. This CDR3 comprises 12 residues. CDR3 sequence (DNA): TGTGCCAGCAGCCAGCGACCGGACGAGCAGTACTAC. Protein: CASSQRPDEQYY.

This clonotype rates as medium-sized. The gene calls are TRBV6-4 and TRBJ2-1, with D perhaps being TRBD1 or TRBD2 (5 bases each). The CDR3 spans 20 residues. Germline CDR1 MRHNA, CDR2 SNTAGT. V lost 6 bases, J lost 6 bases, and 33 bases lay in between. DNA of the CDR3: TGTGCCAGCAGACTGGCCCGGGGCGGCCACCTGGACTCCAAAGTCAATGAGCAGTTCTTC. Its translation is CASRLARGGHLDSKVNEQFF.

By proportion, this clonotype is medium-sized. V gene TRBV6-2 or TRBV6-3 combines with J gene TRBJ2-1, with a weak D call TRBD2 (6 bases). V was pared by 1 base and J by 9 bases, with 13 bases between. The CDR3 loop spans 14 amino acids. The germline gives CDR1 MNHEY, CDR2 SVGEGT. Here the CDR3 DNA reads TGTGCCAGCAGTTACTACACTAGCAAGGCTGAGCAGTTCTTC. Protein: CASSYYTSKAEQFF.

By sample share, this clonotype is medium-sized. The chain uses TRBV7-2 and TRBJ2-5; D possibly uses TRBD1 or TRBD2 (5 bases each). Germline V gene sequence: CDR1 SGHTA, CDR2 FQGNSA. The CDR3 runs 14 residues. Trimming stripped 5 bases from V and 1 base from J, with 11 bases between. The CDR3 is CASSLNGAQETQYF. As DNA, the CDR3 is TGTGCCAGCAGCCTGAACGGGGCCCAAGAGACCCAGTACTTC. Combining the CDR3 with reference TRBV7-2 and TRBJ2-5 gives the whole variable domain GAGVSQSPSNKVTEKGKDVELRCDPISGHTALYWYRQSLGQGLEFLIYFQGNSAPDKSGLPSDRFSAERTGGSVSTLTIQRTQQEDSAVYLCASSLNGAQETQYFGPGTRLLVL.

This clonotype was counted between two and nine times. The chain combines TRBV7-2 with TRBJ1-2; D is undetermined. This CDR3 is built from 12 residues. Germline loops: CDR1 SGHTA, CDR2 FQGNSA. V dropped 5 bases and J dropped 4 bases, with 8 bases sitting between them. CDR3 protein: CASSPTRYGYTF. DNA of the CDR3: TGTGCCAGCAGCCCTACCCGCTATGGCTACACCTTC.

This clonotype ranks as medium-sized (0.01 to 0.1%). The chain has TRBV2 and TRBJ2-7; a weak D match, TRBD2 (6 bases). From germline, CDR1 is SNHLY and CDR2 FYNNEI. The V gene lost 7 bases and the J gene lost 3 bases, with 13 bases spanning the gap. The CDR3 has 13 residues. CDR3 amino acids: CASTGTLGYEQYF. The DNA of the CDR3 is TGTGCCAGCACTGGGACTTTAGGCTACGAGCAGTACTTC.

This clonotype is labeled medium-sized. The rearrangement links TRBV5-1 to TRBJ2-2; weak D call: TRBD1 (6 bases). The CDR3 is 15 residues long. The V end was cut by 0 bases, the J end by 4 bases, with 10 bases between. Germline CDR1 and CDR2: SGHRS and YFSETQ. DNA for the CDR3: TGCGCCAGCAGCTTGGACAGGGCGGGCACCGGGGAGCTGTTTTTT. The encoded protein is CASSLDRAGTGELFF.

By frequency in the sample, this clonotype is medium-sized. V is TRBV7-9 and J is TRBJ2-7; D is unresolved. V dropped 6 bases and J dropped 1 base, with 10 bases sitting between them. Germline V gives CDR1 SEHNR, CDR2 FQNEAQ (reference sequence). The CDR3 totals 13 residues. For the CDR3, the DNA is TGTGCCAGCAGTAGTTCAGTATCCTACGAGCAGTACTTC. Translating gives CASSSSVSYEQYF. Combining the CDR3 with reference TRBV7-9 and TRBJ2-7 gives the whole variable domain DTGVSQNPRHKITKRGQNVTFRCDPISEHNRLYWYRQTLGQGPEFLTYFQNEAQLEKSRLLSDRFSAERPKGSFSTLEIQRTEQGDSAMYLCASSSSVSYEQYFGPGTRLTVT.

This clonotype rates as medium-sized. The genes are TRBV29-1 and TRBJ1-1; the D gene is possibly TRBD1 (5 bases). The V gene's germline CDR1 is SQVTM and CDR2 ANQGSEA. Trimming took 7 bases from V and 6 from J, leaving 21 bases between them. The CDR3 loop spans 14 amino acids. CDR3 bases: TGCAGCGCTGAGGGTGGGACTGGGGACCCTGAAGCTTTCTTT. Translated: CSAEGGTGDPEAFF.

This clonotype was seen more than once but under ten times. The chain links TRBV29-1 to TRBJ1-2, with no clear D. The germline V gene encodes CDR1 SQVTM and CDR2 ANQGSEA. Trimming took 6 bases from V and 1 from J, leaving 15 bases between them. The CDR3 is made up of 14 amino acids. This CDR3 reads CSVLLDLRNYGYTF. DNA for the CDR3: TGCAGCGTGCTACTGGATCTCCGTAACTATGGCTACACCTTC.

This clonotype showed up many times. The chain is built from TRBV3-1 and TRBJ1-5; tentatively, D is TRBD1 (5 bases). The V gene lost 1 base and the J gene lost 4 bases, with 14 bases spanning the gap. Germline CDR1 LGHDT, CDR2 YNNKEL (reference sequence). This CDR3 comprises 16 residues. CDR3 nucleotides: TGTGCCAGCAGCCAAGCCGGGAGGGGAGGTAATCAGCCCCAGCATTTT. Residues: CASSQAGRGGNQPQHF.

The CDR3 DNA is TGTGCCAGCAGCTCCCGGACTAGCGGGGGACCTCTCACAGATACGCAGTATTTT. This sequence encodes CASSSRTSGGPLTDTQYF. The chain combines TRBV5-6 with TRBJ2-3; 13 nucleotides align to TRBD2. V lost 3 bases, J lost 2 bases, and 9 bases stayed unmatched. The CDR3 runs 18 residues. Germline assignment: CDR1 SGHDT and CDR2 YYEEEE.